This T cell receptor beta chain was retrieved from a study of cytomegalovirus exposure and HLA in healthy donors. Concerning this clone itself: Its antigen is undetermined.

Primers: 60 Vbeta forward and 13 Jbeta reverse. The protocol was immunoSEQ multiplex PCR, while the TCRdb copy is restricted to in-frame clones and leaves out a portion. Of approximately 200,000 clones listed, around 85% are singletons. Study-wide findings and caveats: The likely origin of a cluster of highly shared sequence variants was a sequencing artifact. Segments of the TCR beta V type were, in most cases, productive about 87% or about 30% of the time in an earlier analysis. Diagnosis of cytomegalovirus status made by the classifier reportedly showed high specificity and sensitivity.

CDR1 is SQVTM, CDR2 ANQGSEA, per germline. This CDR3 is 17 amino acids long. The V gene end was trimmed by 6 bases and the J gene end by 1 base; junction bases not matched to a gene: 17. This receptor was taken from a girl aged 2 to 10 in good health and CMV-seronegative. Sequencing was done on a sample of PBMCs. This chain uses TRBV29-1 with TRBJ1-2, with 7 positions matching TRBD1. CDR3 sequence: CSVPTRGLARFNYGYTF. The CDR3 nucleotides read TGCAGCGTCCCGACTAGGGGGCTCGCCCGTTTTAACTATGGCTACACCTTC. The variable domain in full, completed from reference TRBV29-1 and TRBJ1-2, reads SAVISQKPSRDICQRGTSLTIQCQVDSQVTMMFWYRQQPGQSLTLIATANQGSEATYESGFVIDKFPISRPNLTFSTLTVSNMSPEDSSIYLCSVPTRGLARFNYGYTFGSGTRLTVV.